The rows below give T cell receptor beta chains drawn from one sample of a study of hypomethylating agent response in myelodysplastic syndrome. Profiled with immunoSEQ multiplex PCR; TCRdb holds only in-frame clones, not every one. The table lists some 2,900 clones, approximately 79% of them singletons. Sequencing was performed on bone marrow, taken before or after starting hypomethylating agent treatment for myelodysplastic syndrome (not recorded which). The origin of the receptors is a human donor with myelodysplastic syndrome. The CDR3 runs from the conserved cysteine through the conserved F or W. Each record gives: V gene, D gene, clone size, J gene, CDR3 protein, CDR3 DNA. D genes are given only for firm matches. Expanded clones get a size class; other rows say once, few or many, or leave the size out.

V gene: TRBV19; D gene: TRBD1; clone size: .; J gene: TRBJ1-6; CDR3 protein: CASGDRGNSPLHF; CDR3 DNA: TGTGCCAGTGGCGACAGGGGTAATTCACCCCTCCACTTT
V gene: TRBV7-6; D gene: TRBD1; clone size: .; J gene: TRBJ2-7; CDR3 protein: CASSLGTGEYEQYF; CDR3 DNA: TGTGCCAGCAGCTTGGGGACAGGGGAGTACGAGCAGTACTTC
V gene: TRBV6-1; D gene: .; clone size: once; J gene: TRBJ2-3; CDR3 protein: CASSYDGAPDTQYF; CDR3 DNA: TGTGCCAGCAGCTACGACGGTGCCCCCGATACGCAGTATTTT
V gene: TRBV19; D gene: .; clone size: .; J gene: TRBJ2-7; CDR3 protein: CASSRDETYEQYF; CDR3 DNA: TGTGCCAGTAGTAGGGATGAGACCTACGAGCAGTACTTC
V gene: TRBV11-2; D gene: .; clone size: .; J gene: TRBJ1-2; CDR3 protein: CASSLDGSYGYTF; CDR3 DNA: TGTGCCAGCAGTTTGGACGGATCCTATGGCTACACCTTC
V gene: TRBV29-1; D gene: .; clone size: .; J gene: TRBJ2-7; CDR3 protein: CSARGTEAYEQYF; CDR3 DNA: TGCAGCGCTCGGGGGACCGAAGCCTACGAGCAGTACTTC
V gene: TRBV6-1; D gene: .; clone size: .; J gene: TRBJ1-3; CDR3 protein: CASRKEASGNTIYF; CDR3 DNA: TGTGCCAGCAGGAAGGAGGCATCTGGAAACACCATATATTTT
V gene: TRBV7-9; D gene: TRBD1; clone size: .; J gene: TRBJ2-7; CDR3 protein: CASSAPGTGGSYEQYF; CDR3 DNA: TGTGCCAGCAGCGCACCCGGGACAGGGGGCTCCTACGAGCAGTACTTC
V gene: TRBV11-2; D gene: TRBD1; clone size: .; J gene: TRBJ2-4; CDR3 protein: CASSFAGGNIQYF; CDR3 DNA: TGTGCCAGCAGCTTTGCAGGGGGAAACATTCAGTACTTC
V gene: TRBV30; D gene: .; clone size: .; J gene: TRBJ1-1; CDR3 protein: CAWRTAGDTEAFF; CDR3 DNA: TGTGCCTGGAGGACAGCCGGGGACACTGAAGCTTTCTTT
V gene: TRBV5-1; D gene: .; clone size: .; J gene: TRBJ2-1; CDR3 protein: CASSEDWGPATEQFF; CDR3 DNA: TGCGCCAGCAGCGAGGACTGGGGGCCAGCGACTGAGCAGTTCTTC
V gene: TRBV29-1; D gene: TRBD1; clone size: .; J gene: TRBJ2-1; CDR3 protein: CSASRDRGNNEQFF; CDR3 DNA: TGCAGCGCTTCCCGGGACAGGGGAAACAATGAGCAGTTCTTC
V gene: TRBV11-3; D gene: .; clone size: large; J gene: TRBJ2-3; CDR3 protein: CASSLQGDTQYF; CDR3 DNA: TGTGCCAGCAGCTTACAAGGGGATACGCAGTATTTT
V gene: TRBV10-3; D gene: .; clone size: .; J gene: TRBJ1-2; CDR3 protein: CAISESALDGYTF; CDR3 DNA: TGTGCCATCAGTGAGTCGGCGCTGGATGGCTACACCTTC
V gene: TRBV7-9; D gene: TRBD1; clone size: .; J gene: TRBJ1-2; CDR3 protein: CASSFLPTGPYGYTF; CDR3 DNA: TGTGCCAGCAGCTTTCTCCCGACAGGGCCCTATGGCTACACCTTC
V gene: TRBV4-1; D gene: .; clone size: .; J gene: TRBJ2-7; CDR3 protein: CASSLYLNPGRDEQYF; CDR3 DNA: TGCGCCAGCAGCCTTTACCTTAATCCGGGACGCGACGAGCAGTACTTC
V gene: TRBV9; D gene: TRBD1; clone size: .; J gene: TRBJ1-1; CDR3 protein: CASSGTGGRDTEAFF; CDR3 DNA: TGTGCCAGCAGTGGGACAGGCGGGCGGGACACTGAAGCTTTCTTT
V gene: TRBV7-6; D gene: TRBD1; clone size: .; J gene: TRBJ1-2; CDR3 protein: CASSLGTGETGYTF; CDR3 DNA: TGTGCCAGCAGCCTAGGGACAGGGGAGACTGGCTACACCTTC
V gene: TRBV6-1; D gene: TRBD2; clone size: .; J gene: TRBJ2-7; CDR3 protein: CASSEASGGRIYEQYF; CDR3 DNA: TGTGCCAGCAGTGAGGCTAGCGGGGGGAGGATCTACGAGCAGTACTTC
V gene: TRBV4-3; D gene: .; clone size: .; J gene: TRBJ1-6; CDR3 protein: CASSLVTDNSPLHF; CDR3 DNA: TGCGCCAGCAGCTTGGTAACAGATAATTCACCCCTCCACTTT
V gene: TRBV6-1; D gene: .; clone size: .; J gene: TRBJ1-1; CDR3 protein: CASTEGTGMNTEAFF; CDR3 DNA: TGTGCCAGCACCGAGGGAACAGGCATGAACACTGAAGCTTTCTTT
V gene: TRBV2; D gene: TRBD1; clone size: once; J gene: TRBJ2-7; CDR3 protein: CASIKQGNSYEQYF; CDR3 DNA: TGTGCCAGCATTAAACAGGGGAACTCCTACGAGCAGTACTTC
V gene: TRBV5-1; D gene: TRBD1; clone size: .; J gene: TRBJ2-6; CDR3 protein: CASSSSAGTGFSGANVLTF; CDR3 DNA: TGCGCCAGCAGCTCTAGCGCCGGGACAGGATTCTCTGGGGCCAACGTCCTGACTTTC
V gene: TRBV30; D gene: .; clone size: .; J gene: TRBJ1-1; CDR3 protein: CAWSVPSRGGTEAFF; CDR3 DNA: TGTGCCTGGAGTGTACCCTCGCGAGGAGGCACTGAAGCTTTCTTT
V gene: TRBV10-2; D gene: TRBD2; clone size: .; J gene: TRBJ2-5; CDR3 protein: CASRVSGGGAETQYF; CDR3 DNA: TGCGCCAGCAGGGTTAGCGGGGGGGGCGCCGAGACCCAGTACTTC
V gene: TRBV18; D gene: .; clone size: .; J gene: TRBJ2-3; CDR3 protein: CASSPQGDTQYF; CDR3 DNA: TGTGCCAGCTCACCTCAGGGTGATACGCAGTATTTT
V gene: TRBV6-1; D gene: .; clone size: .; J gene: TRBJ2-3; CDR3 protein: CASSEALGQATDTQYF; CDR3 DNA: TGTGCCAGCAGTGAAGCGCTGGGACAAGCAACAGATACGCAGTATTTT
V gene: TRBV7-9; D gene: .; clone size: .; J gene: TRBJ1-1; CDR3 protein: CASSLEGLEAFF; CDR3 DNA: TGTGCCAGCAGCTTAGAAGGTCTCGAAGCTTTCTTT